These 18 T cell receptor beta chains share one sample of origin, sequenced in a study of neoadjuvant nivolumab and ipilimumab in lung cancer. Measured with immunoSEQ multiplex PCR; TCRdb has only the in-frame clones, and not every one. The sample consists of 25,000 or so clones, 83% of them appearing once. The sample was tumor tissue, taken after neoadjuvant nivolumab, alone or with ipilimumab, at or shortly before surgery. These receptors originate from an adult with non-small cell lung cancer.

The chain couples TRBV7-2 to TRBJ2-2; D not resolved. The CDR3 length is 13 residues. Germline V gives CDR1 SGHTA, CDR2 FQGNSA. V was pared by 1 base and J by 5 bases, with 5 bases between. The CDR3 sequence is CASSLVSTGELFF. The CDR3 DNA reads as TGTGCCAGCAGCTTAGTTTCGACCGGGGAGCTGTTTTTT. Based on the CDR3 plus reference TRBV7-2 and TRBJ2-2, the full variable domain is GAGVSQSPSNKVTEKGKDVELRCDPISGHTALYWYRQSLGQGLEFLIYFQGNSAPDKSGLPSDRFSAERTGGSVSTLTIQRTQQEDSAVYLCASSLVSTGELFFGEGSRLTVL.

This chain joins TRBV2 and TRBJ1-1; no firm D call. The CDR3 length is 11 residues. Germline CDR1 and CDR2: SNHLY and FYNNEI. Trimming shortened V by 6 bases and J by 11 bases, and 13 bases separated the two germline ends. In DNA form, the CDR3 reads TGTGCCAGCAGCCAAGAGGGTGGCGCTTTCTTT. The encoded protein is CASSQEGGAFF.

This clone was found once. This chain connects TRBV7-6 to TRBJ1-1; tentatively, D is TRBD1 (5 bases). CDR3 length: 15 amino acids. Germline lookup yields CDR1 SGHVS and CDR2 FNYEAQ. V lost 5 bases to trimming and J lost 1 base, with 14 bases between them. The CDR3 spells CASSDAGLGNTEAFF. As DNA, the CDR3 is TGTGCCAGCAGCGACGCGGGACTGGGGAACACTGAAGCTTTCTTT. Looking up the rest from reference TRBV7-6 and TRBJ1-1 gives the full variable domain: GAGVSQSPRYKVTKRGQDVALRCDPISGHVSLYWYRQALGQGPEFLTYFNYEAQQDKSGLPNDRFSAERPEGSISTLTIQRTEQRDSAMYRCASSDAGLGNTEAFFGQGTRLTVV.

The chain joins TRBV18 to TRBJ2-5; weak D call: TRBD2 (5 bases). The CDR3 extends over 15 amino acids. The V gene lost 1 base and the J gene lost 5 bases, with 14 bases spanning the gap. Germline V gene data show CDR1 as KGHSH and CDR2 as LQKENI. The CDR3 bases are TGTGCCAGCTCACCACTGATCGGGTCGGGGGAGACCCAGTACTTC. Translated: CASSPLIGSGETQYF.

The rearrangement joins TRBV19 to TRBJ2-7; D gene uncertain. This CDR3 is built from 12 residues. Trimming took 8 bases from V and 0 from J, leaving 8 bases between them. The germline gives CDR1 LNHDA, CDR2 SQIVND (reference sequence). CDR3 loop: CASGRSSYEQYF. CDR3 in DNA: TGTGCCAGTGGGCGTAGCTCCTACGAGCAGTACTTC. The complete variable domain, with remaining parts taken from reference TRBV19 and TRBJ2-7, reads DGGITQSPKYLFRKEGQNVTLSCEQNLNHDAMYWYRQDPGQGLRLIYYSQIVNDFQKGDIAEGYSVSREKKESFPLTVTSAQKNPTAFYLCASGRSSYEQYFGPGTRLTVT.

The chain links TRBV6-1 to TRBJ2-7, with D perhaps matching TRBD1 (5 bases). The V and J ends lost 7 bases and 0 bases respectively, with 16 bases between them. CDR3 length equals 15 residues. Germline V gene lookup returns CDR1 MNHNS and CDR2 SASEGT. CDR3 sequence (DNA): TGTGCCAGCACCGGAAGAGACAGACTCTCCTACGAGCAGTACTTC. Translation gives CASTGRDRLSYEQYF.

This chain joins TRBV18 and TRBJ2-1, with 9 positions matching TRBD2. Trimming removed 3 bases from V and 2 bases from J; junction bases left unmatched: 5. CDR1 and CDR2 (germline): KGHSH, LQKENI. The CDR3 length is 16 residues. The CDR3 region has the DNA TGTGCCAGCTCACCTTTATCTAGCGGGACCTACAATGAGCAGTTCTTC. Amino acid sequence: CASSPLSSGTYNEQFF.

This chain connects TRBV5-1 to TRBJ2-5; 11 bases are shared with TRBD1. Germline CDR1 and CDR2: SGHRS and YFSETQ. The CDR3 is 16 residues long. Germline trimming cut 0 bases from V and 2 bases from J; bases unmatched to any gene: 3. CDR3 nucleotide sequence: TGCGCCAGCAGCTTGGCCGGGACAGGGGGTCAAGAGACCCAGTACTTC. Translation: CASSLAGTGGQETQYF.

Here the CDR3 reads CASSDLDGNEKLFF. The CDR3 DNA reads TGTGCCAGCAGTGATTTGGACGGGAATGAAAAACTGTTTTTT. The rearrangement uses TRBV2 and TRBJ1-4; D is unclear. Per germline, CDR1 SNHLY and CDR2 FYNNEI. V was pared by 3 bases and J by 5 bases, with 10 bases between. The CDR3 is made up of 14 amino acids.

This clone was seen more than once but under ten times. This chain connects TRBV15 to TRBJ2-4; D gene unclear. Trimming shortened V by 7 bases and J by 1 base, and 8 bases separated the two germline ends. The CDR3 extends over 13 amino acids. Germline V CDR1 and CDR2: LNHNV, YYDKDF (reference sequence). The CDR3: CATTDVAKNIQYF. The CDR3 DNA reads TGTGCCACCACTGACGTGGCCAAAAACATTCAGTACTTC.

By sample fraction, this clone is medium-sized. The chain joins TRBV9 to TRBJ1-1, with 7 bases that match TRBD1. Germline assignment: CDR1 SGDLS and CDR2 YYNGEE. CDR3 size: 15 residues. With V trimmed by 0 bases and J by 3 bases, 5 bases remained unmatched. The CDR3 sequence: CASSVEAGGHTEAFF. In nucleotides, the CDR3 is TGTGCCAGCAGCGTAGAAGCAGGGGGGCACACTGAAGCTTTCTTT.

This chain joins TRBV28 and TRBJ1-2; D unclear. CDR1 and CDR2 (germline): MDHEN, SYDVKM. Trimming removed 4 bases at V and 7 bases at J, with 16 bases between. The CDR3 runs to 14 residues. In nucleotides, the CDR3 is TGTGCCAGCAGTTCCCCGGACCTTATCACTGGCTACACCTTC. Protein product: CASSSPDLITGYTF.

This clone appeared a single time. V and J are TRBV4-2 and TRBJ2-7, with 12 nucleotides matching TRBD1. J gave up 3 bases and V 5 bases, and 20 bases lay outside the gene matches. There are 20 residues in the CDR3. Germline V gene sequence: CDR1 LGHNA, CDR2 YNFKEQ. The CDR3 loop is CASSATGTGGVGARSYEQYF. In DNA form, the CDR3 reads TGTGCCAGCAGCGCCACCGGGACAGGGGGCGTTGGGGCAAGGAGCTACGAGCAGTACTTC.

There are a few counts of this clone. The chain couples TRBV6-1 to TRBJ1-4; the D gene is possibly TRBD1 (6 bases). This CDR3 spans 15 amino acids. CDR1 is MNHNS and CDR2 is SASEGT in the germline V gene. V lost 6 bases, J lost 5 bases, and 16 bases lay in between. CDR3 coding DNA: TGTGCCAGCAGCGACCCTAGGGGGAGCAATGAAAAACTGTTTTTT. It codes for CASSDPRGSNEKLFF.

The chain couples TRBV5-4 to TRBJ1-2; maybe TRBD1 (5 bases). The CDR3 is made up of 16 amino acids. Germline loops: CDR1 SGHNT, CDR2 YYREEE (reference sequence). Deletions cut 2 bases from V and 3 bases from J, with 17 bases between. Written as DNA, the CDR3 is TGTGCCAGCAGCTTTTGGGGGGTGGGTATCGACTATGGCTACACCTTC. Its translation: CASSFWGVGIDYGYTF.

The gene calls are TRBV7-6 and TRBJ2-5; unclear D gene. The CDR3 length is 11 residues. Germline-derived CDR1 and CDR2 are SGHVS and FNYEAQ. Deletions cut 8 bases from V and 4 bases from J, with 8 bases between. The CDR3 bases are TGTGCCAGCGGCGGCAGAGAGACCCAGTACTTC. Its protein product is CASGGRETQYF.

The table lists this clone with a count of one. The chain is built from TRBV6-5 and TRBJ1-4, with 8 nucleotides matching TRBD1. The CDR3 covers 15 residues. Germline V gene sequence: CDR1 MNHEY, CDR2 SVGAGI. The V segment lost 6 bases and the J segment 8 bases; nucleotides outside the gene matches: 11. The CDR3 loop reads CASRSTGASVEKLFF. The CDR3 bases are TGTGCCAGCAGATCGACAGGGGCATCAGTAGAAAAACTGTTTTTT.

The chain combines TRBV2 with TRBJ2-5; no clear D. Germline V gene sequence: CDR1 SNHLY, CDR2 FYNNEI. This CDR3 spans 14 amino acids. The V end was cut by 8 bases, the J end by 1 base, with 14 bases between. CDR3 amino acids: CASESPGSQETQYF. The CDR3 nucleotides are TGTGCCAGCGAGAGCCCGGGTAGCCAAGAGACCCAGTACTTC.